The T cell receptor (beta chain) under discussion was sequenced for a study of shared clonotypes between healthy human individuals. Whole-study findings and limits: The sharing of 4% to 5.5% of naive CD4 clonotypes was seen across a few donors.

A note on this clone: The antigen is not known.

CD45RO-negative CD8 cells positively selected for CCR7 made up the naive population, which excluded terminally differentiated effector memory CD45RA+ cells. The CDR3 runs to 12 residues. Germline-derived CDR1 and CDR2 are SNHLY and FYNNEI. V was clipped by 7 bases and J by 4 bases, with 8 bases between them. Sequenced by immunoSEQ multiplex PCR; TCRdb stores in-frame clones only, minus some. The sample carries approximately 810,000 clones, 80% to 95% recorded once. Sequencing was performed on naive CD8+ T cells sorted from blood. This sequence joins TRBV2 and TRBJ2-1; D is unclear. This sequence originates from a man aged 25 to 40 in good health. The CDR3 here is CASILRYNEQFF. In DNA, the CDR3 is TGTGCCAGCATCTTGCGATACAATGAGCAGTTCTTC.